This TCR beta chain was sequenced during a study of T cell responses to AZD1222 COVID-19 vaccine. CDR1 GTSNPN and CDR2 SVGIG come from the germline V gene (reference sequence). CDR3 length: 13 residues. With 0 bases removed from V and 7 bases from J, the gap between germline ends came to 12 bases. Assay used: immunoSEQ multiplex PCR; TCRdb lists only in-frame clones, some missing. The sample lists about 160,000 clones, about 92% occurring once. Material: peripheral blood, obtained on day 0 of MenACWY control vaccination. This chain links TRBV30 with TRBJ1-1; no clear D gene. This sequence was found in an adult in good health. The CDR3 DNA sequence: TGTGCCTGGAGTGTATTGAGGGCGGATGAAGCTTTCTTT. This gives the protein CAWSVLRADEAFF.